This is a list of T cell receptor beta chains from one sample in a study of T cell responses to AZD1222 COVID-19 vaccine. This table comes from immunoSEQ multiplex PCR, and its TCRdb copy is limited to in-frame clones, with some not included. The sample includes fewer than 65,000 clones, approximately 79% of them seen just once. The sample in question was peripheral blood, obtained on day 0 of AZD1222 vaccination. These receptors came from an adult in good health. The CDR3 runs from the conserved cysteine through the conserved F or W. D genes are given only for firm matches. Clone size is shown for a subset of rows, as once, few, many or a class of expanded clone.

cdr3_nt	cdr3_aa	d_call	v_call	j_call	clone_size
TGTGCCAGCAGTTTACTTAGGGCTACCGGGGAGCTGTTTTTT	CASSLLRATGELFF	.	TRBV27	TRBJ2-2	.
TGCGCCAGCAGCCAACGCGAACGAGGTCCGCAGGGCTACACCTTC	CASSQRERGPQGYTF	.	TRBV4-1	TRBJ1-2	once
TGTGCCAGCAGCGATACTAGCGGCCCCACCGGGGAGCTGTTTTTT	CASSDTSGPTGELFF	TRBD2	TRBV7-8	TRBJ2-2	.
TGTGCCAGCACGGTCGGGGGAGGGGGCTATGGCTACACCTTC	CASTVGGGGYGYTF	.	TRBV6-5	TRBJ1-2	few
TGTGCCAGCAGTTCCGGTATCCGGGAGCAGTTCTTC	CASSSGIREQFF	.	TRBV28	TRBJ2-1	.
TGTGCCAGCAGTTTAAGGGCCAGGCACACTGAAGCTTTCTTT	CASSLRARHTEAFF	.	TRBV28	TRBJ1-1	few
TGCGCCAGCAGCTTGGCGGCCGACAGGGGGCACGGCTACACCTTC	CASSLAADRGHGYTF	TRBD1	TRBV5-1	TRBJ1-2	.
TGTGCCAGCAGTGTCCAGGGGGCCAGGGTGGAGCAGTACTTC	CASSVQGARVEQYF	TRBD1	TRBV2	TRBJ2-7	.
TGTGCCAGCAGTTTGGACAGGGCATACGAGCAGTACTTC	CASSLDRAYEQYF	TRBD1	TRBV6-6	TRBJ2-7	.
TGTGCCAGCAGCTCAGCCGGGACCGCAGCCGATGAGCAGTTCTTC	CASSSAGTAADEQFF	.	TRBV7-9	TRBJ2-1	once
TGTGCCAGCAGCCCAAAGGGGGGGAGCTCCTACGAGCAGTACTTC	CASSPKGGSSYEQYF	.	TRBV9	TRBJ2-7	.
TGTGCCAGCAGTTTAACAGAAAATGAAAAACTGTTTTTT	CASSLTENEKLFF	.	TRBV2	TRBJ1-4	.
TGTGCCAGCAGTCCTCGGTTGTCGTTTAGCACAGATACGCAGTATTTT	CASSPRLSFSTDTQYF	.	TRBV28	TRBJ2-3	.
TGTGCCAGCAGTAGGGGGAGGACAGGGGTCACTGAAGCTTTCTTT	CASSRGRTGVTEAFF	TRBD1	TRBV6-5	TRBJ1-1	.
TGTGCCAGCAGCCGAAACCGTGCGTCGGTCGAGCAGTACTTC	CASSRNRASVEQYF	.	TRBV6-5	TRBJ2-7	.
TGTGCCAGCAGTTTCCGGGACAGGGGATCAAGTGGCTACACCTTC	CASSFRDRGSSGYTF	TRBD1	TRBV27	TRBJ1-2	.